The 4 T cell receptor beta chains given below trace back to one sample, sequenced in a study of Graves' ophthalmopathy and Graves' hyperthyroidism. Amplification of TCR beta CDR3 regions used RNA transcripts. Second-round multiplex PCR came after a first-round RT-PCR that employed HTBI primers. TCRdb processed the multiplex PCR reads anew with MiXCR; each CDR3 protein has one entry. The profile covers hundreds of thousands of distinct CDR3 sequences, with roughly two fifths appearing a single time and around 3.3% taken by the ten largest. Sequencing was done on a sample of peripheral blood. The receptors here all came from an adult man with Graves' ophthalmopathy.

Many counts were recorded for this clonotype. The genes are TRBV2 and TRBJ2-5; 7 nucleotides agree with TRBD1. The CDR3 is made up of 14 amino acids. Germline CDR1 and CDR2: SNHLY and FYNNEI. With 4 bases clipped from V and 5 bases from J, the junction kept 7 bases outside the gene matches. CDR3 loop: CASSVEGAGETQYF. The CDR3 nucleotides are TGTGCCAGCAGTGTCGAGGGGGCGGGCGAGACCCAGTACTTC. Based on the CDR3 plus reference TRBV2 and TRBJ2-5, the full variable domain is EPEVTQTPSHQVTQMGQEVILRCVPISNHLYFYWYRQILGQKVEFLVSFYNNEISEKSEIFDDQFSVERPDGSNFTLKIRSTKLEDSAMYFCASSVEGAGETQYFGPGTRLLVL.

On this clonotype: Just one base apart from a much larger clone, this may be a read error. The genes are TRBV11-2 and TRBJ2-7, with 12 bases lining up with TRBD2. CDR3 length equals 15 residues. CDR1 and CDR2 from the germline V gene are SGHAT and FQNNGV. Trimming took 4 bases from V and 2 from J; bases not matched to a gene: 3. As DNA, the CDR3 is TGTGCCAGCAGCTCGACTAGCGGGAGTGCCTACGAGCAGTACTTC. Its protein is CASSSTSGSAYEQYF. The entire variable domain, with the rest obtained from reference TRBV11-2 and TRBJ2-7, is as follows: EAGVAQSPRYKIIEKRQSVAFWCNPISGHATLYWYQQILGQGPKLLIQFQNNGVVDDSQLPKDRFSAERLKGVDSTLKIQPAKLEDSAVYLCASSSTSGSAYEQYFGPGTRLTVT.

There are a few counts of this clonotype. The chain carries TRBV6-1 and TRBJ1-1, with TRBD1 as a possible D gene (5 bases). CDR1 and CDR2 (germline): MNHNS, SASEGT. V was cut by 1 base and J by 11 bases, with 11 bases left in between. This CDR3 spans 12 amino acids. The CDR3 is CASSEGRGSAFF. CDR3 sequence (DNA): TGTGCCAGCAGTGAAGGTAGGGGATCGGCTTTCTTT.

This chain joins TRBV7-8 and TRBJ2-3; the D gene is possibly TRBD2 (5 bases). This CDR3 region has 15 residues. CDR1 SGHVS and CDR2 FQNEAQ come from the germline V gene. The ends were cut back, 6 bases at V and 5 bases at J, with 18 bases in the middle. As DNA, the CDR3 is TGTGCCAGCAGTGAATCGGCAACACGGGAAGATACGCAGTATTTT. This encodes CASSESATREDTQYF.